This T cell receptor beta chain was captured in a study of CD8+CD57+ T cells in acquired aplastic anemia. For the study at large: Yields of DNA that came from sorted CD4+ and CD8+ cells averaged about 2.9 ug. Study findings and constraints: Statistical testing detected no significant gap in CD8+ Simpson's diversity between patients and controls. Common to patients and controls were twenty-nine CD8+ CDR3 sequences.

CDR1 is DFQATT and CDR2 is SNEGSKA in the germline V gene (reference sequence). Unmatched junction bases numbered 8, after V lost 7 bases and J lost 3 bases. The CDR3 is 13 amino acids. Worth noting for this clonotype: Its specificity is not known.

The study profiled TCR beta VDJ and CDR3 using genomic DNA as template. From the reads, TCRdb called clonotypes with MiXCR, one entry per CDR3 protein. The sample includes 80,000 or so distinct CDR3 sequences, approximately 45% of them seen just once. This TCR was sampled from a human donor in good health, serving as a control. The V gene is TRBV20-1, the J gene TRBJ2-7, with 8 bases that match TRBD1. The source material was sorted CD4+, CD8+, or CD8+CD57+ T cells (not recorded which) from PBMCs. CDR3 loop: CSGLDRVNYEQYF. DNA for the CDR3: TGCAGTGGCCTGGACAGGGTGAACTACGAGCAGTACTTC.